This TCR beta chain was retrieved from a study of cytomegalovirus exposure and HLA in healthy donors. Study-level information: Most genotyped donors, around 86% of roughly 400, had Caucasian-associated genetic ancestry.

Turning to this clone: Its antigen remains unidentified.

Germline V gene sequence: CDR1 SEHNR, CDR2 FQNEAQ (reference sequence). This CDR3 spans 15 amino acids. Trimming took 1 base from V and 5 from J; bases not matched to a gene: 2. This PCR relied on a set of 60 Vbeta primers and 13 Jbeta primers. Sequencing used immunoSEQ multiplex PCR; TCRdb keeps in-frame clones, though not all of them. The sample records about 180,000 clones, roughly 80% being singletons. Findings and caveats of the study: In a later analysis, TCR beta V- and J-gene trimming showed a link to a missense DCLRE1C variant.

Material for sequencing was PBMCs. The receptor was derived from a man under 40 in good health and CMV-seropositive. The genes are TRBV7-9 and TRBJ2-2; 9 positions match TRBD2. The CDR3: CASSLVAGVTGELFF. The CDR3 nucleotides read TGTGCCAGCAGCTTAGTAGCGGGAGTGACCGGGGAGCTGTTTTTT. Together with reference TRBV7-9 and TRBJ2-2, the CDR3 gives the full variable domain: DTGVSQNPRHKITKRGQNVTFRCDPISEHNRLYWYRQTLGQGPEFLTYFQNEAQLEKSRLLSDRFSAERPKGSFSTLEIQRTEQGDSAMYLCASSLVAGVTGELFFGEGSRLTVL.